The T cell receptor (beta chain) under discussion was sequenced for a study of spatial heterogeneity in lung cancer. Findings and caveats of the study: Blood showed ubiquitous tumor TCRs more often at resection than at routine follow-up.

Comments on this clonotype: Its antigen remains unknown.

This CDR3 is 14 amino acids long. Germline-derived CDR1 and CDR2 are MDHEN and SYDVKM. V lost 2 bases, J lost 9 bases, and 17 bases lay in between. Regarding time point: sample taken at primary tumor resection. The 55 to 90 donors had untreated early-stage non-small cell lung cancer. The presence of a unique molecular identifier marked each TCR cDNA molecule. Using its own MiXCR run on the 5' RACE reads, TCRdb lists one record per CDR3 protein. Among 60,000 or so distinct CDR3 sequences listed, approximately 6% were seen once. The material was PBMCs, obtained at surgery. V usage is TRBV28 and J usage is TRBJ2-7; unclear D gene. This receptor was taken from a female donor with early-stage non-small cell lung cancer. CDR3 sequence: CASSLEGSGSAQYF. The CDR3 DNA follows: TGTGCCAGCAGTTTAGAAGGGTCTGGGTCAGCGCAGTACTTC.